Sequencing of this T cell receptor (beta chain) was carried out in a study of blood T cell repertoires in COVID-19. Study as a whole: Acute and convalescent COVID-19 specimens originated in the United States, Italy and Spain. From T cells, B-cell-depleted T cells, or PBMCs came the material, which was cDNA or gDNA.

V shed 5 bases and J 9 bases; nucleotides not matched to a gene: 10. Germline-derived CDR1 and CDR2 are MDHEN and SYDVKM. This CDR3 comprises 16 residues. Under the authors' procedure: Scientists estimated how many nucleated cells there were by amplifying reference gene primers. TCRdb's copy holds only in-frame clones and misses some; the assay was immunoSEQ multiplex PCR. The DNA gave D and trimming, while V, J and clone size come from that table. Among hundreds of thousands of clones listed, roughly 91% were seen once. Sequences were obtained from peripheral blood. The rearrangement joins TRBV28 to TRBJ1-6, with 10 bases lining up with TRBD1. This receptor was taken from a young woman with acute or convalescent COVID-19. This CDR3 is CASSRALGTGASPLHF. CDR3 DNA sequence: TGTGCCAGCAGTCGGGCCCTCGGGACAGGGGCTTCACCCCTCCACTTT.